The 27 T cell receptor beta chains in this list originate from one sample, sequenced in a study of OX40 agonist ivuxolimab in advanced cancers. Assay used: immunoSEQ multiplex PCR; TCRdb lists only in-frame clones, some missing. The table records 30,000 to 40,000 clones, 70% to 85% of them present only once. The sample consisted of CD4+ or CD8+ T cells sorted from blood, taken in a trial of the OX40 agonist ivuxolimab. The receptors here all came from an adult with an advanced solid tumor such as melanoma, head and neck, liver or kidney cancer.

The chain couples TRBV30 to TRBJ2-1; D is unresolved. CDR3 length: 13 residues. Germline CDR1 GTSNPN, CDR2 SVGIG (reference sequence). With 2 bases removed from V and 3 bases from J, the gap between germline ends came to 8 bases. The CDR3 protein is CAWSSPGYNEQFF. In DNA form, the CDR3 reads TGTGCCTGGAGTTCCCCCGGCTACAATGAGCAGTTCTTC.

The chain joins TRBV5-4 to TRBJ2-7; TRBD1 matches at 8 bases. In germline, CDR1 is SGHNT, CDR2 YYREEE (reference sequence). V gave up 4 bases and J gave up 3 bases; unmatched junction bases: 6. The CDR3 runs to 14 residues. The CDR3 bases are TGTGCCAGCAGCCCAGGACAGGGAAACTACGAGCAGTACTTC. It is translated as CASSPGQGNYEQYF.

This chain links TRBV7-8 with TRBJ1-2, with D perhaps TRBD1 (5 bases). There are 13 residues in the CDR3. Germline V CDR1 and CDR2: SGHVS, FQNEAQ. V lost 3 bases and J 8 bases, leaving 13 bases between the germline ends. CDR3 residues: CASSLSSREGYTF. CDR3 DNA sequence: TGTGCCAGCAGCTTGAGTTCCAGGGAGGGCTACACCTTC.

The genes are TRBV9 and TRBJ1-2; perhaps TRBD1 as D (5 bases). Germline CDR1 and CDR2: SGDLS and YYNGEE. Trimming removed 2 bases at V and 8 bases at J, with 13 bases between. The CDR3 extends over 13 amino acids. CDR3 sequence reads: CASSVDSRRGYTF. The CDR3, as DNA: TGTGCCAGCAGCGTCGACAGCCGGCGGGGCTACACCTTC.

V usage is TRBV10-3 and J usage is TRBJ1-5; 8 bases agree with TRBD1. There are 17 residues in the CDR3. The trim removed 0 bases at V and 0 bases at J, leaving 4 bases unmatched. Germline V gives CDR1 ENHRY, CDR2 SYGVKD. The CDR3 protein is CAISESGDRSSNQPQHF. CDR3 in DNA: TGTGCCATCAGTGAGTCGGGGGACAGGTCTAGCAATCAGCCCCAGCATTTT.

V and J are TRBV6-5 and TRBJ1-2; D call uncertain. In germline, CDR1 is MNHEY, CDR2 SVGAGI. V was shortened by 4 bases and J by 1 base, with 10 bases between the two germline ends. The CDR3 spans 14 residues. CDR3 sequence reads: CASSSTAVNYGYTF. The CDR3 DNA reads as TGTGCCAGCAGTTCGACGGCAGTTAACTATGGCTACACCTTC.

This rearrangement joins TRBV7-2 to TRBJ1-5, with D possibly TRBD1 on 6 matching bases. The CDR3 extends over 16 amino acids. Germline-derived CDR1 and CDR2 are SGHTA and FQGNSA. Between the trimmed V and J ends, which lost 2 bases and 3 bases, there was a span of 14 bases. CDR3 sequence (DNA): TGTGCCAGCAGCTTATCGGGGGGGGCCAACAATCAGCCCCAGCATTTT. It specifies CASSLSGGANNQPQHF.

The chain employs TRBV5-4 and TRBJ1-1; D unclear. V lost 5 bases and J 0 bases, leaving 5 bases between the germline ends. CDR3 length: 12 residues. Germline V CDR1 and CDR2: SGHNT, YYREEE (reference sequence). CDR3 sequence: CASRNMNTEAFF. CDR3 sequence (DNA): TGTGCCAGCAGGAATATGAACACTGAAGCTTTCTTT.

The chain couples TRBV7-9 to TRBJ2-7; the D gene is possibly TRBD1 (6 bases). V lost 2 bases, J lost 1 base, and 12 bases lay in between. Per the germline V gene, CDR1 is SEHNR and CDR2 is FQNEAQ (reference sequence). CDR3 length: 15 amino acids. The CDR3 sequence: CASSLIGTRSYEQYF. As DNA, the CDR3 is TGTGCCAGCAGCTTAATCGGGACAAGGTCCTACGAGCAGTACTTC.

The chain is built from TRBV19 and TRBJ2-7, with 8 bases lining up with TRBD2. After removal of 7 bases from V and 1 base from J, the junction contained 12 bases not matched to a gene. Germline CDR1 LNHDA, CDR2 SQIVND (reference sequence). The CDR3 is 16 residues long. CDR3 in amino acids: CASKGGSSGGSYEQYF. The CDR3 DNA follows: TGTGCCAGTAAGGGTGGGTCCAGCGGGGGATCCTACGAGCAGTACTTC.

The chain recombines TRBV5-4 with TRBJ2-7, with D unclear. The CDR3 covers 12 residues. Trimming cost V 1 base and J 7 bases, with 9 bases left between them. Germline V gives CDR1 SGHNT, CDR2 YYREEE (reference sequence). The CDR3 nucleotides read TGTGCCAGCAGCTTGTTTCGGCGGGAGCAGTACTTC. It encodes CASSLFRREQYF.

The chain has TRBV13 and TRBJ2-1; D possibly corresponds to TRBD1 (6 bases). The CDR3 extends over 17 amino acids. V lost 5 bases and J 4 bases, leaving 21 bases between the germline ends. Germline assignment: CDR1 PRHDT and CDR2 FYEKMQ (reference sequence). This CDR3 reads CASSEEGVRGWYNEQFF. In DNA, the CDR3 is TGTGCCAGCAGCGAAGAGGGGGTCAGGGGCTGGTACAATGAGCAGTTCTTC.

CDR3 nucleotide sequence: TGTGCCAGCAGCCAAACAAAGGGGGGGGCAAACACCATATATTTT. Its translation is CASSQTKGGANTIYF. The genes are TRBV4-2 and TRBJ1-3; D might be TRBD1 (6 bases). The CDR3 is 15 amino acids. V lost 2 bases, J lost 6 bases, and 14 bases lay in between. The germline V gene encodes CDR1 LGHNA and CDR2 YNFKEQ.

The rearrangement joins TRBV7-9 to TRBJ2-5, with 8 nucleotides matching TRBD2. The CDR3 consists of 15 residues. Germline CDR1 reads SEHNR; CDR2 reads FQNEAQ (reference sequence). V was pared by 2 bases and J by 1 base, with 3 bases of the junction left unmatched. The CDR3 DNA is TGTGCCAGCAGCTTAACCCTAGCGGGCCAAGAGACCCAGTACTTC. Its protein product is CASSLTLAGQETQYF.

V is TRBV7-8 and J is TRBJ1-6; the match to TRBD1 covers 8 bases. Germline CDR1 and CDR2: SGHVS and FQNEAQ. The length of the CDR3 is 15 residues. Trimming at V came to 3 bases and at J to 8 bases, leaving 6 bases not matched to a gene. The CDR3 coding sequence is TGTGCCAGCAGCTTTTTTGAACAGGGGGATTCACCCCTCCACTTT. Translation: CASSFFEQGDSPLHF.

This clone was found once. The gene calls are TRBV30 and TRBJ1-5, with 7 nucleotides matching TRBD1. Trimming took 0 bases from V and 4 from J; bases not matched to a gene: 15. Germline V CDR1 and CDR2: GTSNPN, SVGIG (reference sequence). The CDR3 is 18 amino acids. CDR3 coding DNA: TGTGCCTGGAGTGTACTAGGGGCAGGGGGTTTCGGGAATCAGCCCCAGCATTTT. This encodes CAWSVLGAGGFGNQPQHF. The whole variable domain, remainder taken from reference TRBV30 and TRBJ1-5, is SQTIHQWPATLVQPVGSPLSLECTVEGTSNPNLYWYRQAAGRGLQLLFYSVGIGQISSEVPQNLSASRPQDRQFILSSKKLLLSDSGFYLCAWSVLGAGGFGNQPQHFGDGTRLSIL.

This sequence joins TRBV6-1 and TRBJ2-7, with D possibly being TRBD2 (6 bases). Germline V gene sequence: CDR1 MNHNS, CDR2 SASEGT. The ends were cut back, 0 bases at V and 2 bases at J, with 11 bases in the middle. This CDR3 region has 15 residues. CDR3 bases: TGTGCCAGCAGTGAAGCCGGGTCGGGGGCCTACGAGCAGTACTTC. Amino acid sequence: CASSEAGSGAYEQYF.

This chain links TRBV19 with TRBJ1-2; D gene ambiguous. V was shortened by 3 bases and J by 3 bases, with 17 bases between the two germline ends. The CDR3 runs 16 residues. CDR1 and CDR2 from the germline V gene are LNHDA and SQIVND (reference sequence). The CDR3 region is CASSILPPLKDYGYTF. Written as DNA, the CDR3 is TGTGCCAGTAGTATTCTTCCCCCTCTTAAAGACTATGGCTACACCTTC.

The chain uses TRBV6-1 and TRBJ2-5; possibly TRBD1 for D (6 bases). This CDR3 spans 13 amino acids. CDR1 and CDR2 from the germline V gene are MNHNS and SASEGT. V was trimmed by 11 bases and J by 5 bases, leaving 18 bases between them. This CDR3 reads CAVNRAPLETQYF. CDR3 DNA sequence: TGTGCCGTCAACAGGGCTCCCCTGGAGACCCAGTACTTC.

The V and J genes are TRBV2 and TRBJ1-1; D is undetermined. Trimming shortened V by 2 bases and J by 2 bases, and 0 bases separated the two germline ends. Germline CDR1 and CDR2: SNHLY and FYNNEI. CDR3 length: 11 residues. CDR3 residues: CASSENTEAFF. The DNA for the CDR3 is TGTGCCAGCAGTGAAAACACTGAAGCTTTCTTT.

This clone was detected only once. CDR3 sequence reads: CASSLTGGPYEQYF. The CDR3 DNA reads as TGTGCCAGCAGTTTGACAGGGGGCCCTTACGAGCAGTACTTC. This chain joins TRBV6-5 and TRBJ2-7; 10 positions agree with TRBD1. Germline V gene lookup returns CDR1 MNHEY and CDR2 SVGAGI. The junction had 4 bases not matched to a gene; V was cut back by 4 bases and J by 4 bases. The CDR3 loop spans 14 amino acids.

This chain connects TRBV6-6 to TRBJ2-7; D not certain. Germline V gene data show CDR1 as MNHNY and CDR2 as SVGAGI (reference sequence). The V gene lost 0 bases and the J gene lost 3 bases, with 6 bases spanning the gap. There are 13 residues in the CDR3. The CDR3 protein is CASSYSKGYEQYF. The CDR3 DNA sequence: TGTGCCAGCAGTTACTCGAAGGGCTACGAGCAGTACTTC.

The chain employs TRBV11-2 and TRBJ2-2; TRBD1 might be the D (6 bases). The germline V and J ends were trimmed by 1 base and 5 bases, with 8 bases remaining between them. CDR3 length equals 14 residues. CDR1 is SGHAT, CDR2 FQNNGV, per germline. CDR3 nucleotide sequence: TGTGCCAGCAGCTTAGTCAGGGGTACCGGGGAGCTGTTTTTT. Amino acids: CASSLVRGTGELFF. The whole variable domain, remainder taken from reference TRBV11-2 and TRBJ2-2, is EAGVAQSPRYKIIEKRQSVAFWCNPISGHATLYWYQQILGQGPKLLIQFQNNGVVDDSQLPKDRFSAERLKGVDSTLKIQPAKLEDSAVYLCASSLVRGTGELFFGEGSRLTVL.

The chain couples TRBV25-1 to TRBJ2-5, with D possibly called TRBD1 or TRBD2 (6 bases each). The CDR3 contains 17 residues. V lost 0 bases and J 6 bases, leaving 20 bases between the germline ends. Germline V CDR1 and CDR2: MGHDK, SYGVNS. The CDR3 bases are TGTGCCAGCAGTGAATATAACTGGTCGAGGGGGGAGAAGACCCAGTACTTC. Its translation: CASSEYNWSRGEKTQYF.

CDR3 bases: TGTGCCATCAGTGAAGGGAATCAGCCCCAGCATTTT. Its protein is CAISEGNQPQHF. The chain uses TRBV10-3 and TRBJ1-5; D is uncertain. This CDR3 is built from 12 residues. CDR1 ENHRY and CDR2 SYGVKD come from the germline V gene. Trimming pared 3 bases from V and 4 bases from J, leaving 4 bases between.

The chain joins TRBV28 to TRBJ1-2; 8 positions agree with TRBD1. CDR1 and CDR2 (germline): MDHEN, SYDVKM. The CDR3 is 14 amino acids. With V trimmed by 4 bases and J by 4 bases, 5 bases remained unmatched. The CDR3 DNA is TGTGCCAGCAGTTCCCCGGGACAGGTCTATGGCTACACCTTC. Protein: CASSSPGQVYGYTF.

The chain uses TRBV5-1 and TRBJ2-5; 8 bases align to TRBD1. Germline V gives CDR1 SGHRS, CDR2 YFSETQ. CDR3 length: 14 residues. After removal of 4 bases from V and 5 bases from J, the junction contained 7 bases not matched to a gene. The DNA for the CDR3 is TGCGCCAGCAGCCCACAGGGGGTGTGGGAGACCCAGTACTTC. This encodes CASSPQGVWETQYF.